This TCR beta chain appears in the sequencing data of a study of T cells in Graves' hyperthyroidism and ophthalmopathy. The study, taken as a whole, reports: Most thyroid clonotypes with frequency above 0.001 were detected in blood. The model identified upcoming ophthalmopathy a median about six months ahead of onset.

Amplification of TCR beta CDR3 regions used RNA as the template. Carried out on the TCR CDR3, a first-round RT-PCR used the HTBI primer set. TCRdb re-called the multiplex PCR reads with MiXCR, one entry per CDR3 protein. The sample lists approximately 570,000 distinct CDR3 sequences, less than 20% occurring once. Per germline, CDR1 SEHNR and CDR2 FQNEAQ (reference sequence). CDR3 size: 17 residues. The ends were cut back, 10 bases at V and 4 bases at J, with 26 bases in the middle. PBMCs came from more than 8.5 ml fresh peripheral blood. This clonotype was seen a few times. Its antigen is undetermined. Sequences were obtained from blood. This rearrangement joins TRBV7-9 to TRBJ1-3; TRBD1 is a possible D gene (5 bases). The TCR sequence derives from a man aged 35 to 55 with Graves' ophthalmopathy. The CDR3 sequence is CAIDRGRKDSPGNTIYF. Here the CDR3 DNA reads TGTGCCATCGATAGGGGTCGGAAGGACTCCCCGGGAAACACCATATATTTT.